The 11 T cell receptor beta chains given below trace back to one sample, sequenced in a study of T cells in Graves' hyperthyroidism and ophthalmopathy. Regions amplified from RNA transcripts were the TCR beta CDR3 regions. An initial round of RT-PCR targeting the TCR CDR3 relied on the HTBI primer set. TCRdb reprocessed the multiplex PCR reads via MiXCR and lists one record per CDR3 protein. The repertoire includes 600,000 to 900,000 distinct CDR3 sequences, less than 20% of them detected once, and around 8% sits in the top ten. Sequenced material: blood. The receptor set was obtained from a man aged 18 to 29 with Graves' hyperthyroidism.

This rearrangement joins TRBV19 to TRBJ1-5; D call uncertain. This CDR3 is 15 amino acids long. The germline V gene encodes CDR1 LNHDA and CDR2 SQIVND (reference sequence). The ends were cut back, 7 bases at V and 4 bases at J, with 17 bases in the middle. The CDR3 DNA reads TGTGCCAGTATGGAGATAGGATGGGGAAATCAGCCCCAGCATTTT. It encodes CASMEIGWGNQPQHF. The complete variable domain, with remaining parts taken from reference TRBV19 and TRBJ1-5, reads DGGITQSPKYLFRKEGQNVTLSCEQNLNHDAMYWYRQDPGQGLRLIYYSQIVNDFQKGDIAEGYSVSREKKESFPLTVTSAQKNPTAFYLCASMEIGWGNQPQHFGDGTRLSIL.

V is TRBV20-1 and J is TRBJ1-3, with D perhaps matching TRBD1 (5 bases). Per germline, CDR1 DFQATT and CDR2 SNEGSKA (reference sequence). V was cut by 0 bases and J by 0 bases, with 9 bases left in between. This CDR3 region has 15 residues. Here the CDR3 reads CSARDYRISGNTIYF. The CDR3 DNA reads as TGCAGTGCTAGAGATTACAGGATCTCTGGAAACACCATATATTTT.

This clonotype was seen many times. V is TRBV20-1 and J is TRBJ2-1; D may be TRBD1 (5 bases). Trimming left V 6 bases short and J 4 bases short, with 13 bases between. Germline CDR1 and CDR2: DFQATT and SNEGSKA (reference sequence). The CDR3 is 13 residues long. CDR3 in DNA: TGCAGTGCAAAAATGGGGCTATACAATGAGCAGTTCTTC. This encodes CSAKMGLYNEQFF.

The chain recombines TRBV7-3 with TRBJ2-3; 7 bases align to TRBD2. This CDR3 spans 15 amino acids. Germline CDR1 is SGHTA and CDR2 is FQGTGA. With V trimmed by 2 bases and J by 5 bases, 7 bases remained unmatched. The CDR3 loop is CASSLAGTGGDTQYF. The CDR3, as DNA: TGTGCCAGCAGCTTAGCGGGGACGGGGGGAGATACGCAGTATTTT.

J is TRBJ1-5 and V is TRBV4-1, with D possibly TRBD1 on 6 matching bases. CDR1 MGHRA and CDR2 YSYEKL come from the germline V gene. The CDR3 has 16 amino acids. V lost 1 base and J lost 4, with 14 bases in between. In DNA form, the CDR3 reads TGCGCCAGCAGCCAAGGCCAGGGGCCGAAGAATCAGCCCCAGCATTTT. Translation: CASSQGQGPKNQPQHF.

The chain has TRBV7-9 and TRBJ1-1; 10 positions match TRBD1. CDR3 length: 17 amino acids. The germline CDR1 and CDR2 sequences are SEHNR and FQNEAQ (reference sequence). Trimming at V came to 5 bases and at J to 1 base, leaving 10 bases not matched to a gene. The DNA of the CDR3 is TGTGCCAGCAGCCCGGGGGACAGGGGAAGTGGGAACACTGAAGCTTTCTTT. This sequence encodes CASSPGDRGSGNTEAFF. The full variable domain, with the rest looked up from reference TRBV7-9 and TRBJ1-1, is DTGVSQNPRHKITKRGQNVTFRCDPISEHNRLYWYRQTLGQGPEFLTYFQNEAQLEKSRLLSDRFSAERPKGSFSTLEIQRTEQGDSAMYLCASSPGDRGSGNTEAFFGQGTRLTVV.

The CDR3 sequence is CASSNTGTTNEKLFF. In nucleotides, the CDR3 is TGTGCCAGCAGTAATACTGGGACAACTAATGAAAAACTGTTTTTT. The chain links TRBV6-9 to TRBJ1-4, with D unresolved. Trimming took 5 bases from V and 0 from J, leaving 10 bases between them. The germline V gene has CDR1 MNHGY and CDR2 SVAAGI. There are 15 residues in the CDR3.

This clonotype has a count of ten or more. The chain couples TRBV20-1 to TRBJ2-4; no definite D call. Germline V CDR1 and CDR2: DFQATT, SNEGSKA (reference sequence). Trimming removed 6 bases from V and 0 bases from J, with 12 bases in between. The CDR3 extends over 14 amino acids. CDR3 in amino acids: CSALASVAKNIQYF. The CDR3 nucleotides read TGCAGTGCCCTGGCTTCCGTAGCCAAAAACATTCAGTACTTC.

This clonotype occurred a few times. The genes are TRBV10-3 and TRBJ2-7, with 9 nucleotides matching TRBD1. The CDR3 is 13 residues long. CDR1 is ENHRY, CDR2 SYGVKD, per germline. The J segment lost 0 bases and the V segment lost 7 bases, leaving 1 base of the junction unmatched. CDR3: CAIMGQGSYEQYF. DNA for the CDR3: TGTGCCATCATGGGACAGGGCTCCTACGAGCAGTACTTC.

The chain joins TRBV20-1 to TRBJ2-7; possible D gene TRBD2, 5 bases. Per germline, CDR1 DFQATT and CDR2 SNEGSKA (reference sequence). This CDR3 has 14 amino acids. V lost 3 bases and J lost 7, with 19 bases in between. Here the CDR3 reads CSARERSGPGEQYF. CDR3 DNA sequence: TGCAGTGCTAGGGAGCGGTCCGGACCCGGGGAGCAGTACTTC.

There are a few counts of this clonotype. This chain connects TRBV20-1 to TRBJ2-3; 9 bases line up with TRBD2. CDR1 and CDR2 from the germline V gene are DFQATT and SNEGSKA (reference sequence). After removal of 0 bases from V and 8 bases from J, the junction contained 9 bases not matched to a gene. This CDR3 spans 15 amino acids. CDR3 bases: TGCAGTGCTAGAGATGCGTCTAGCGGGATCGGTACGCAGTATTTT. It codes for CSARDASSGIGTQYF.